Listed below are T cell receptor beta chains from one sample, sequenced in a study of chemoradiotherapy in HPV16-positive cancers. Sequenced by immunoSEQ multiplex PCR; TCRdb stores in-frame clones only, minus some. The sample contains 45,000 to 60,000 clones, 90% of which appear only once. The sequencing here drew on blood, taken from a patient who underwent chemoradiotherapy. These receptors all stem from a human donor with HPV-associated anogenital cancer. Both conserved end residues are part of each CDR3. D genes are given only for firm matches. Expanded clones get a size class; other rows say once, few or many, or leave the size out.

>TRBV5-1|few|TRBJ1-3|TRBD1
CASSSGQGEHTIYF
TGCGCCAGCAGCTCCGGACAGGGTGAACACACCATATATTTT
>TRBV5-1|-|TRBJ2-1|TRBD2
CASSPGLAGPNEQFF
TGCGCCAGCAGCCCGGGACTAGCGGGACCCAATGAGCAGTTCTTC
>TRBV7-2|-|TRBJ1-6|-
CASSLARLSSYNSPLHF
TGTGCCAGCAGCTTAGCCAGGCTGAGCTCCTATAATTCACCCCTCCACTTT
>TRBV7-9|-|TRBJ2-1|-
CASSSGSSDNEQFF
TGTGCCAGCAGCTCCGGGTCCTCGGACAATGAGCAGTTCTTC
>TRBV5-1|-|TRBJ2-7|-
CASSLALPYEQYF
TGCGCCAGCAGCTTGGCTCTACCCTACGAGCAGTACTTC
>TRBV4-2|-|TRBJ2-2|TRBD2
CASSQEGTSGGTGELFF
TGTGCCAGCAGCCAAGAAGGGACTAGCGGGGGGACCGGGGAGCTGTTTTTT
>TRBV7-2|-|TRBJ2-2|-
CASSSRRGNTGELFF
TGTGCCAGCAGCTCCCGGAGAGGGAACACCGGGGAGCTGTTTTTT
>TRBV11-2|-|TRBJ2-3|-
CASSLDLSTDTQYF
TGTGCCAGCAGCTTAGATCTTAGTACAGATACGCAGTATTTT
>TRBV7-2|-|TRBJ2-5|TRBD2
CASSLVAGGALQETQYF
TGTGCCAGCAGCTTAGTAGCCGGGGGGGCTTTACAAGAGACCCAGTACTTC
>TRBV5-1|-|TRBJ2-7|TRBD1
CASRPRDSSSYEQYF
TGCGCCAGCCGCCCTCGGGACAGCTCATCCTACGAGCAGTACTTC
>TRBV1|-|TRBJ2-5|-
CTSSPLSKAPQETQYF
TGCACCAGCAGCCCCCTCAGTAAGGCCCCCCAAGAGACCCAGTACTTC
>TRBV7-9|-|TRBJ2-4|-
CASSLEGKVISIAKNIQYF
TGTGCCAGCAGCTTAGAAGGAAAGGTGATTAGTATCGCCAAAAACATTCAGTACTTC
>TRBV15|-|TRBJ1-4|-
CATSREYREHEKLFF
TGTGCCACCAGCAGAGAATACAGGGAACATGAAAAACTGTTTTTT
>TRBV6-1|-|TRBJ2-3|TRBD2
CASSARGVGGGTDTQYF
TGTGCCAGCAGTGCCCGGGGGGTAGGCGGGGGCACAGATACGCAGTATTTT
>TRBV11-1|-|TRBJ2-5|TRBD1
CASSMTGGETQYF
TGTGCCAGCAGCATGACAGGGGGGGAGACCCAGTACTTC
>TRBV7-8|-|TRBJ2-3|-
CASSLGGTYPSTDTQYF
TGTGCCAGCAGCTTAGGTGGGACTTATCCTAGCACAGATACGCAGTATTTT
>TRBV4-3|-|TRBJ2-1|-
CASSQGKGDEQFF
TGCGCCAGCAGCCAAGGGAAAGGGGATGAGCAGTTCTTC
>TRBV18|-|TRBJ1-2|-
CASSPPQAWYTF
TGTGCCAGCTCACCACCACAGGCGTGGTACACCTTC
>TRBV6-4|few|TRBJ2-2|TRBD2
CASSDSPSGGTGELFF
TGTGCCAGCAGTGACTCCCCAAGCGGGGGTACCGGGGAGCTGTTTTTT
>TRBV9|-|TRBJ1-6|-
CASSVVPDTYNSPLHF
TGTGCCAGCAGCGTAGTTCCAGACACCTATAATTCACCCCTCCACTTT
>TRBV10-3|medium-sized|TRBJ1-3|-
CAISNRVPGNTIYF
TGTGCCATCAGTAACAGGGTTCCTGGAAACACCATATATTTT